A selection of T cell receptor beta chains follows, all from one sample in a study of cytomegalovirus exposure and HLA in healthy donors. The assay was immunoSEQ multiplex PCR, and TCRdb's table has in-frame clones only and misses some. The sample consists of 150,000 to 200,000 clones, 80% of them appearing once. Material for sequencing was PBMCs. Receptors were obtained from a male donor in good health and CMV-seropositive. Each CDR3 is given with its conserved first and last residue. The D gene is left open where the match is weak. Size is stated for part of the rows, as once, few or many counts, or as a class when the clone is expanded.

d_gene	v_gene	abundance	j_gene	CDR3nt	CDR3aa
TRBD1	TRBV27	once	TRBJ2-4	TGTGCCAGCAGTTTATCTGGGACAGTGAAAAACATTCAGTACTTC	CASSLSGTVKNIQYF
NA	TRBV4-2	NA	TRBJ2-7	TGTGCCAGCAGCCAAGAGAGGACAGTCTCCTACGAGCAGTACTTC	CASSQERTVSYEQYF
NA	TRBV28	NA	TRBJ2-5	TGTGCCAGCAGTCCAAACCAAGAGACCCAGTACTTC	CASSPNQETQYF
TRBD1	TRBV7-9	NA	TRBJ2-7	TGTTCCAGCAGCACTGGACAGGGGGCTGCCGAGCAGTACTTC	CSSSTGQGAAEQYF
TRBD1	TRBV9	NA	TRBJ1-6	TGTGCCAGCAGCTCCCTCGGGACAGGCGGTTCACCCCTCCACTTT	CASSSLGTGGSPLHF
TRBD1	TRBV7-3	NA	TRBJ1-2	TGTGCCAGCAGCCAAGGGGGCCTTTTTGATGGCTACACCTTC	CASSQGGLFDGYTF
TRBD2	TRBV18	once	TRBJ2-2	TGTGCCAGCTCAACGACCGGCGGGAGAGAGACCGGGGAGCTGTTTTTT	CASSTTGGRETGELFF
TRBD1	TRBV7-3	NA	TRBJ1-2	TGTGCCAGCAGCTTAACGGGACAGGGAGGTGGCTACACCTTC	CASSLTGQGGGYTF
TRBD2	TRBV5-1	NA	TRBJ2-1	TGCGCCAGCAGCTTGGCGGGGGGATGGAATGAGCAGTTCTTC	CASSLAGGWNEQFF
NA	TRBV18	once	TRBJ1-3	TGTGCCAGCTCACCGAGGGTTCCGAGCTCTGGAAACACCATATATTTT	CASSPRVPSSGNTIYF
TRBD2	TRBV7-9	NA	TRBJ2-3	TGTGCCAGCAGCTCCACGACTAGCGTGAACACAGATACGCAGTATTTT	CASSSTTSVNTDTQYF